This TCR beta chain emerged from a study of vaccination and CD4 T cells after COVID-19. The length of the CDR3 is 16 residues. Study-wide results and limits: There were relatively few convalescent patients studied, and there were no early post-infection timepoints.

The Oncomine TCR Beta short-read assay sequenced DNA from cultured CD4+ T cells. From cultured CD4+ T cells, genomic DNA was extracted. Via MiXCR, TCRdb re-called the PCR reads, giving one row per CDR3 protein. Of roughly 14,000 distinct CDR3 sequences in the sample, over 25% were seen once. This clonotype was seen more than once but under ten times. Its target is unknown. This sample's treatment: roughly 10-day PBMC culture with coronavirus spike peptide pools or control peptides (ViraFEST assay). Once peptide pools had expanded antigen-specific T cells, ViraFEST sequenced TCRs. Per-well cultures of some 2.2 million PBMCs received about 10 IU/ml IL-2 and approximately 9.1 ug/ml peptide pools.

Sequences were derived from CD4+ T cells from blood, cultured in vitro, sampled before SARS-CoV-2 vaccination. The TCR was taken from a human donor who received a COVID-19 vaccine. The chain links TRBV21-1 to TRBJ2-7; no check of the table's D call, TRBD1, against the DNA was made. TRBV21-1 is deemed a pseudogene. CDR3 residues: CASSKALRTDSYEQYF. The CDR3 DNA is TGTGCCAGCAGCAAAGCGCTCCGGACAGACTCCTACGAGCAGTACTTC.